Shown below are 10 T cell receptor beta chains from a single sample sequenced in a study of blood T cell repertoires in COVID-19. Assay: immunoSEQ multiplex PCR; the TCRdb copy retains only in-frame clones and omits some. This sample has 120,000 or so clones, with roughly 77% found just once. The sample was peripheral blood. These receptors were obtained from a man between 60 and 75 years old with active or convalescent COVID-19.

The CDR3 loop is CASSVGPGVAEAFF. In DNA form, the CDR3 reads TGTGCCAGCAGCGTAGGTCCAGGGGTAGCTGAAGCTTTCTTT. The rearrangement joins TRBV9 to TRBJ1-1; maybe TRBD1 (6 bases). Trimming cost V 0 bases and J 6 bases, with 12 bases left between them. CDR3 length: 14 amino acids. Germline values: CDR1 SGDLS, CDR2 YYNGEE.

Turning to this clone: Within the sample, other DNA sequences also encode this same CDR3. CDR3 nucleotides: TGTGCCAGCAGCCAACAACAGCAACCCTACTTCGGGCAGTACTTC. This gives the protein CASSQQQQPYFGQYF. The genes are TRBV14 and TRBJ2-7; D not resolved. Trimming took 2 bases from V and 9 from J, leaving 20 bases between them. CDR1 is SGHDN, CDR2 FVKESK, per germline. This CDR3 is built from 15 residues. Full variable domain (remainder filled in from reference TRBV14 and TRBJ2-7): EAGVTQFPSHSVIEKGQTVTLRCDPISGHDNLYWYRRVMGKEIKFLLHFVKESKQDESGMPNNRFLAERTGGTYSTLKVQPAELEDSGVYFCASSQQQQPYFGQYFGPGTRLTVT.

This clone was observed a handful of times. The chain carries TRBV28 and TRBJ2-3; a possible D gene is TRBD2 (6 bases). This CDR3 has 13 residues. Germline loops: CDR1 MDHEN, CDR2 SYDVKM. Trimming left V 9 bases short and J 2 bases short, with 12 bases between. The CDR3 nucleotides are TGTGCCAGATTAACGGACTACACAGATACGCAGTATTTT. It specifies CARLTDYTDTQYF.

This clone was counted between two and nine times. This rearrangement joins TRBV28 to TRBJ2-7; maybe TRBD2 (5 bases). Germline CDR1 reads MDHEN; CDR2 reads SYDVKM. The CDR3 loop spans 18 amino acids. V shed 10 bases and J shed 1 base, with 29 bases lying between them. CDR3 bases: TGTGCCACCCTCGGTGAGAGGGAGAGGGTGTTAGGGTCCTACGAGCAGTACTTC. The encoded protein is CATLGERERVLGSYEQYF.

This clone was picked up a small number of times. V and J are TRBV12-5 and TRBJ2-3; the D gene is possibly TRBD2 (5 bases). CDR1 and CDR2 from the germline V gene are LGHNT and FRNRAP. The CDR3 has 12 residues. The V end lost 6 bases, the J end lost 6 bases, and 10 bases lay between the germline ends. The CDR3 spells CASGYSADTQYF. The CDR3 nucleotides are TGTGCTAGTGGCTATAGCGCGGATACGCAGTATTTT.

The chain links TRBV6-4 to TRBJ2-4; no definite D call. Germline CDR1 is MRHNA and CDR2 is SNTAGT. The CDR3 is made up of 16 amino acids. V was shortened by 4 bases and J by 4 bases, with 17 bases between the two germline ends. In DNA, the CDR3 is TGTGCCAGCAGTGTCCGACACCGACCTATTAAAAACATTCAGTACTTC. This translates into CASSVRHRPIKNIQYF.

The V and J genes are TRBV19 and TRBJ1-5; TRBD1 matches at 7 bases. The germline V gene encodes CDR1 LNHDA and CDR2 SQIVND (reference sequence). Germline trimming cut 3 bases from V and 0 bases from J; bases unmatched to any gene: 5. This CDR3 is built from 16 residues. The CDR3 region is CASSMDGTVSNQPQHF. The CDR3 DNA follows: TGTGCCAGTAGTATGGATGGGACAGTTAGCAATCAGCCCCAGCATTTT. The whole variable domain, filled in from reference TRBV19 and TRBJ1-5, reads DGGITQSPKYLFRKEGQNVTLSCEQNLNHDAMYWYRQDPGQGLRLIYYSQIVNDFQKGDIAEGYSVSREKKESFPLTVTSAQKNPTAFYLCASSMDGTVSNQPQHFGDGTRLSIL.

In its sample, this clone was seen once. The chain links TRBV7-2 to TRBJ2-7, with 10 bases that match TRBD1. Looked up from germline, CDR1 is SGHTA and CDR2 is FQGNSA. The CDR3 extends over 14 amino acids. V was clipped by 4 bases and J by 5 bases; unmatched bases: 5. The CDR3 spells CASSSRQGAHEQYF. The DNA for the CDR3 is TGTGCCAGCAGCTCGAGACAGGGGGCCCACGAGCAGTACTTC.

V and J are TRBV27 and TRBJ2-5; D possibly corresponds to TRBD1 (6 bases). Germline CDR1 MNHEY, CDR2 SMNVEV (reference sequence). The CDR3 runs 15 residues. V gave up 8 bases and J gave up 5 bases, with 21 bases separating them. The CDR3 DNA is TGTGCCAGCTCTACAGGGTATTTGGCAAGGGAGACCCAGTACTTC. This codes for CASSTGYLARETQYF.

The chain employs TRBV29-1 and TRBJ2-1, with 7 bases aligning to TRBD1. This CDR3 is 13 amino acids long. CDR1 and CDR2 from the germline V gene are SQVTM and ANQGSEA. The junction had 8 bases not matched to a gene; V was cut back by 4 bases and J by 8 bases. In DNA form, the CDR3 reads TGCAGCGTTGCGGCAGGGGGTATCCATGAGCAGTTCTTC. Protein: CSVAAGGIHEQFF.